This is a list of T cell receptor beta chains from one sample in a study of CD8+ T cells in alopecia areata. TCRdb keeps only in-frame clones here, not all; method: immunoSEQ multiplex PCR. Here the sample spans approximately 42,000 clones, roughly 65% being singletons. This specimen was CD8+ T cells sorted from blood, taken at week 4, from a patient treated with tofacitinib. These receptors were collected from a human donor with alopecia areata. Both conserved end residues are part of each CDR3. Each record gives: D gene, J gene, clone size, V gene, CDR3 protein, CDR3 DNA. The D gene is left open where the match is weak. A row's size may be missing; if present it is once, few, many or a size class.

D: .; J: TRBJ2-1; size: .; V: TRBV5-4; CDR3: CASSRNEQFF; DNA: TGTGCCAGCAGCCGAAATGAGCAGTTCTTC
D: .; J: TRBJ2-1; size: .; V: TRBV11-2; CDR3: CASGGQRNEQFF; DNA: TGTGCCAGCGGGGGGCAGAGGAATGAGCAGTTCTTC
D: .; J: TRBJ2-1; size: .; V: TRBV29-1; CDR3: CSVGAAEQFF; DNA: TGCAGCGTTGGGGCTGCTGAGCAGTTCTTC
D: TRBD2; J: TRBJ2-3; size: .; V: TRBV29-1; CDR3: CSVLGLAGPSTDTQYF; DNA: TGCAGCGTTCTAGGACTAGCGGGGCCAAGCACAGATACGCAGTATTTT
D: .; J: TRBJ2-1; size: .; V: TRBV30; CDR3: CAWSVGVNEQFF; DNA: TGTGCCTGGAGTGTGGGTGTTAATGAGCAGTTCTTC
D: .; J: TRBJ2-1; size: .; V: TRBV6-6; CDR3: CASSYQDNEQFF; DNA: TGTGCCAGCAGTTACCAGGACAATGAGCAGTTCTTC
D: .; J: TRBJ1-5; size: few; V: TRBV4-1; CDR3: CASSQGPFGPVHF; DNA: TGCGCCAGCAGCCAAGGTCCCTTTGGACCCGTGCATTTT
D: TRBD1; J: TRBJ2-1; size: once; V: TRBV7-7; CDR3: CASSSGQGLYNEQFF; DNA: TGTGCCAGCAGCTCTGGACAGGGGCTCTACAATGAGCAGTTCTTC
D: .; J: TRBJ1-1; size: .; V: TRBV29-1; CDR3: CSVDKDHEAFF; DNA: TGCAGCGTTGATAAGGACCATGAAGCTTTCTTT
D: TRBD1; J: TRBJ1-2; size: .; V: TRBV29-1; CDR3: CSVETGASGYTF; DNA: TGCAGCGTTGAGACAGGGGCTTCTGGCTACACCTTC
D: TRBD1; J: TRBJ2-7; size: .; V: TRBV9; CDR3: CASSARTGEFCHEQYF; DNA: TGTGCCAGCAGCGCGAGAACAGGGGAATTCTGCCACGAGCAGTACTTC
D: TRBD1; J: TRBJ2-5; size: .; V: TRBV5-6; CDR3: CASSSGTGFIRETQYF; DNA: TGTGCCAGCAGCTCGGGGACAGGGTTTATCAGAGAGACCCAGTACTTC
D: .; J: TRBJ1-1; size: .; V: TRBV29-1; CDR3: CSVEGGQNTEAFF; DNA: TGCAGCGTTGAAGGGGGCCAGAACACTGAAGCTTTCTTT
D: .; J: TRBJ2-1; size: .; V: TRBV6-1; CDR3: CATEEGLNEQFF; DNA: TGTGCCACCGAAGAGGGGTTAAATGAGCAGTTCTTC
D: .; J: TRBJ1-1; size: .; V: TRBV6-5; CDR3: CASSLLTGTVNTEAFF; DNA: TGTGCCAGCAGTTTACTAACCGGGACGGTGAACACTGAAGCTTTCTTT
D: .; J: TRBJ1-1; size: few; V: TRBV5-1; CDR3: CASSLGRANTEAFF; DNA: TGCGCCAGCAGCTTGGGACGGGCAAACACTGAAGCTTTCTTT
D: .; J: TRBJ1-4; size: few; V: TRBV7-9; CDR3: CASTPPGPEKLFF; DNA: TGTGCCAGCACCCCTCCGGGGCCGGAAAAACTGTTTTTT
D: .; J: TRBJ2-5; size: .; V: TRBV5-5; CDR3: CASSRDPTLNDRETQYF; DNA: TGTGCCAGCAGCAGGGACCCGACTCTAAACGATAGGGAGACCCAGTACTTC
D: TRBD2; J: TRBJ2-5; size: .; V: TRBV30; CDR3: CAWKPSGVEETQYF; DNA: TGTGCCTGGAAGCCTAGCGGGGTCGAAGAGACCCAGTACTTC
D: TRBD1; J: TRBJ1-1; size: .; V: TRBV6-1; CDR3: CASRMRQGDYTEAFF; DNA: TGTGCCAGCAGAATGAGACAGGGGGACTACACTGAAGCTTTCTTT